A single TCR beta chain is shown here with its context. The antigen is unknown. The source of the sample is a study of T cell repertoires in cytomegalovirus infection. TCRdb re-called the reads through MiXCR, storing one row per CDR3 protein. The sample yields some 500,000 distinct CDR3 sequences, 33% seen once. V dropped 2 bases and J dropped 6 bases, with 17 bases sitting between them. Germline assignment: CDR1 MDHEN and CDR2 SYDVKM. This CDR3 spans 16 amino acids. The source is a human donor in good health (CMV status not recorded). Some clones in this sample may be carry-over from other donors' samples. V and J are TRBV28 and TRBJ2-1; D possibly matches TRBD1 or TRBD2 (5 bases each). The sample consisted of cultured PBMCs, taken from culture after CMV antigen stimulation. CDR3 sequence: CASSLSGFGATNEQFF. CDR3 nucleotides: TGTGCCAGCAGTTTAAGCGGCTTCGGGGCGACCAATGAGCAGTTCTTC.